This TCR beta chain is from a study of shared clonotypes between healthy human individuals (dated by TCRdb to 2020 to 2021). About the investigation overall: The cohort comprised a couple of women and a few men aged 18 to 49 years. To increase sequencing depth and limit assay-specific biases, TCR repertoire library preparation and sequencing were carried out by different laboratories using diverse techniques. Leukapheresis yielded between about 0.94 and 8.9 billion PBMCs per donor. The study deeply sequenced blood TCR repertoires of roughly five healthy adults to estimate repertoire size and the extent of clonotype sharing between individuals. For each donor, CD4 naive and CD4 memory were each given three plates, CD8 naive was given two plates, and CD8 memory was given one plate. Beyond this particular receptor, the publication reports: Naive subsets generally had larger estimated clonotype richness than memory subsets. Only blood was sampled, and tissue TCR repertoires likely differ from those in blood. Because the study included only a small number of donors, the genetic and exposure-history diversity represented was limited. Pairwise subsampling indicated that sequencing depth was expected to affect the degree of clonotype sharing among donors. Clonotypes shared by all four sorted-subset donors showed higher generation probabilities than non-shared clonotypes. Roughly 5.2% of naive CD4, around 3.5% of naive CD8, approximately 2.2% of memory CD4, and over 0.35% of memory CD8 clonotypes were shared across several donors. Incomplete sequencing was indicated by rarefaction of sorted-subset datasets, despite the large sequencing depth.

For the CD8 naive samples, CD45RO-negative cells were positively selected for CCR7, yielding a CD45RA+CCR7+ population from which TemRA cells were excluded. Healthy HIV-negative adults with no recently reported acute infections or vaccinations were included as donors. Every donor was a Caucasian adult living in Nashville, Tennessee, USA. After blood collection by leukapheresis, PBMCs were isolated using Ficoll-Histopaque density gradient centrifugation and then cryopreserved in the vapor phase of liquid nitrogen. Purity and quantity of every magnetically sorted T cell population were checked by analytical flow cytometry. Genomic DNA was isolated from every sorted fraction and measured by UV absorbance on a Nanodrop 2000c. About this clone itself: Its antigen remains undetermined. No clone much larger than this one lies a single base away; base qualities are absent.

From its cysteine to its phenylalanine, the CDR3 spans 13 amino acids. Only the CDR3 part of the read is kept: 39 bases, read in frame from the first base. The germline V gene provides CDR1 SGHVS and CDR2 FNYEAQ. V is reduced by 5 bases and J by 8 bases, leaving a spacing of 12 bases between them. Using the deep immunoSEQ assay, multiplex PCR amplified TCR CDR3 regions from genomic DNA. For each cell subset, the extracted genomic DNA was distributed evenly across all wells of several immunoSEQ 96-well plates, and each plate served as one replicate. For sorted subsets, roughly 200 ng of genomic DNA, equivalent to some 33,000 T cell genomes, went into each replicate PCR. Purified libraries were measured with a Qubit 3.0 fluorometer, size-checked on a Bioanalyzer 2100, and measured again with the KAPA Library Quantification kit. Every immunoSEQ 96-well plate was sequenced on a dedicated single-read 150-cycle Illumina NextSeq 550 flow cell. Per the original workflow: The immunoSEQ output contained only junctional sequences without quality scores, so filtering could not match that applied to full-length reads. To assign V/J genes and CDR3, sequences were annotated using PyIR, a Python wrapper for IgBLAST v1.9, with IMGT germline references. Reads were filtered out if the reads had weak V/J assignments (E-value above 1e-6), no CDR3, stop codons, out-of-frame junctions, or ambiguous translated residues. A V3J clonotype was defined by an identical inferred V gene, J gene, and CDR3 amino acid sequence. Percentage overlap between repertoires was calculated by dividing the number of shared unique clonotypes by the size of the smaller repertoire. RTK rarefaction, the Chao1 estimator, and Recon v2.1 estimates of unobserved clonotypes were used to assess repertoire richness. For all TCRbeta clonotypes obtained by the gDNA method from several donors, generation probabilities were computed with OLGA. The immuneACCESS repertoire file appears here via TCRdb, limited to in-frame rearrangements. These files lack a portion of the clones; in checked studies, under half of the deficit traces to unresolved V genes, and the cause of the others is not known. V and J calls and clone size come straight from that table; D and trimming were deduced from the DNA. This sample holds 1.5 million to 2.5 million clones; less than 95% were observed only once. The ten biggest clones cover roughly 1% of the sample.

Source material: naive CD8+ T cells sorted from blood. The cell subset or site label for this specimen denotes: CD45RA+CCR7+. Recombination connected TRBV7-6 to TRBJ1-4; TRBD1 could be the D gene, as 5 bases match. The TCR sequence derives from a man aged 18-30 years in good health. The encoded CDR3 is CASSRGDGEKLFF. The bases read TGTGCCAGCAGCCGAGGGGACGGGGAAAAACTGTTTTTT.